This T cell receptor (beta chain) was identified during a study of blood T cell repertoires in COVID-19. Sequencing used immunoSEQ multiplex PCR; TCRdb keeps in-frame clones, though not all of them. The sample lists some 260,000 clones, 70% to 80% occurring once. This TCR was sampled from a woman of 80 years or more with acute or convalescent COVID-19. Material for sequencing was peripheral blood.

In DNA, the CDR3 is TGTGCCAGCAGTGACTCTAATCCCTCACCCCTCCACTTT. Its translation: CASSDSNPSPLHF. The rearrangement uses TRBV6-4 and TRBJ1-6; D gene unclear. Per the germline V gene, CDR1 is MRHNA and CDR2 is SNTAGT. V lost 0 bases and J 10 bases, leaving 7 bases between the germline ends. CDR3 size: 13 residues.